This TCR beta chain comes out of a study of T-cell memory formation after mild COVID-19. Germline V lookup: CDR1 SGHRS, CDR2 YFSETQ. The CDR3 sequence is 15 residues long. From the 5' RACE reads, TCRdb called clonotypes with MiXCR, one entry per CDR3 protein. In the table there are roughly 450,000 distinct CDR3 sequences, over 15% of which are singletons. A few counts support this clonotype. The junction does not match germline at one end; this may be a read error. The material sequenced was PBMCs or a T cell subset sorted from them (not recorded which). The chain carries TRBV5-1 and TRBJ1-1; TRBD1 matches 7 bases. This TCR came from an adult woman who had mild COVID-19 (a few samples of this study predate the infection). Cell type and time point are not known. CDR3 in DNA: TGCGCCAGCCGCTTCGACAGGGAGAGAAACACTGAAGCTTTCTTT. Amino acid sequence: CASRFDRERNTEAFF.